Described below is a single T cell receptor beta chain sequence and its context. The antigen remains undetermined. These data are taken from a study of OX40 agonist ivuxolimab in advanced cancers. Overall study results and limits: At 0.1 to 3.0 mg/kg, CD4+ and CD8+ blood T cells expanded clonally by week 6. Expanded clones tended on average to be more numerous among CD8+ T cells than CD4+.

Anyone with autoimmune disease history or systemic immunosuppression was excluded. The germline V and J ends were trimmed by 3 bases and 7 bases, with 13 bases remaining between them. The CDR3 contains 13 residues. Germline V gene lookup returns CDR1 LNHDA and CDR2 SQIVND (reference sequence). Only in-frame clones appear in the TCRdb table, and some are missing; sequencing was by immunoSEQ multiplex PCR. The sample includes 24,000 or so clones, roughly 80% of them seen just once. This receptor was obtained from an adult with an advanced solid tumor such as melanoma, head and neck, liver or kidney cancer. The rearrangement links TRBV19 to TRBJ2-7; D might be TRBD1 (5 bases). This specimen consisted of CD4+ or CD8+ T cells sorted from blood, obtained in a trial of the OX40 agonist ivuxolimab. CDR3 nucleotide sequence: TGTGCCAGTAGTATCTCAGGGTCATGGGAGCAGTACTTC. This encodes CASSISGSWEQYF.